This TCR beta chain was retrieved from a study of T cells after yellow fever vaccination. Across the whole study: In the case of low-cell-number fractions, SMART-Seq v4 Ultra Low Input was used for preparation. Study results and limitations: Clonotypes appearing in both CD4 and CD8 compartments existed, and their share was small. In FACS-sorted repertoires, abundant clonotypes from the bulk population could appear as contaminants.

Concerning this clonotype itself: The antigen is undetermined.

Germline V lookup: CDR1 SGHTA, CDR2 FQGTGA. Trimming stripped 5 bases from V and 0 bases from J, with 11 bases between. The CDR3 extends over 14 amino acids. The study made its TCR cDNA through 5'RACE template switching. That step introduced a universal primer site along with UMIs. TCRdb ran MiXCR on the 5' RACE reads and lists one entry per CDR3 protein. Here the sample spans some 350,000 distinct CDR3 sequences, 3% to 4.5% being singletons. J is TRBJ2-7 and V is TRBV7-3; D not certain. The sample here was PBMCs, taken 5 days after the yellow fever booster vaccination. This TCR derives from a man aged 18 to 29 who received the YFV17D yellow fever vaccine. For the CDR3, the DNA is TGTGCCAGCAGCCTCAACCCTAGCTCCTACGAGCAGTACTTC. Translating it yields CASSLNPSSYEQYF. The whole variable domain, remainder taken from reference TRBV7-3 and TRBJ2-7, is GAGVSQTPSNKVTEKGKYVELRCDPISGHTALYWYRQSLGQGPEFLIYFQGTGAADDSGLPNDRFFAVRPEGSVSTLKIQRTERGDSAVYLCASSLNPSSYEQYFGPGTRLTVT.